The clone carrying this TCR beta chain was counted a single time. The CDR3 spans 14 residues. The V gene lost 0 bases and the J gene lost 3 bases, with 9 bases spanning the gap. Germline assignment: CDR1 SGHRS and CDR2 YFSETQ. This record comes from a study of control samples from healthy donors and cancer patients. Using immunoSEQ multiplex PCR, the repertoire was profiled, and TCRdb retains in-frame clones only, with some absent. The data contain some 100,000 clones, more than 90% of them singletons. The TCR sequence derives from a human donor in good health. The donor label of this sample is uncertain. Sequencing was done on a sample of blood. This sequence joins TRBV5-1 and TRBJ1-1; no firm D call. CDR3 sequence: CASSLAGGDTEAFF. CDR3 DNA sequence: TGCGCCAGCAGCTTGGCAGGCGGGGACACTGAAGCTTTCTTT.